The 5 T cell receptor beta chains below were found in one sample sequenced in a study of T cells in Graves' hyperthyroidism and ophthalmopathy. RNA transcripts served as the template for amplifying TCR beta CDR3 regions. The HTBI set primed first-round TCR CDR3 RT-PCR. TCRdb re-called the multiplex PCR reads with MiXCR, one entry per CDR3 protein. The table records about 380,000 distinct CDR3 sequences, approximately 13% of them present only once. Input material: blood. These TCRs come from a man aged 30 to 39 with Graves' hyperthyroidism that later progressed to Graves' ophthalmopathy.

This clonotype appeared many times. The rearrangement joins TRBV4-1 to TRBJ1-1; D ambiguous. The CDR3 totals 13 residues. V was clipped by 4 bases and J by 1 base, with 7 bases between them. Germline V gene data show CDR1 as MGHRA and CDR2 as YSYEKL. In DNA, the CDR3 is TGCGCCAGCAGCCGGTCCGGGAACACTGAAGCTTTCTTT. Protein: CASSRSGNTEAFF.

This clonotype occurred many times. V gene TRBV3-1 combines with J gene TRBJ1-5; possibly TRBD1 for D (5 bases). The V end was cut by 1 base, the J end by 0 bases, with 7 bases between. The CDR3 is made up of 15 amino acids. Germline loops: CDR1 LGHDT, CDR2 YNNKEL (reference sequence). The CDR3 DNA reads as TGTGCCAGCAGCCAAGTCAGGGTTAGCAATCAGCCCCAGCATTTT. It is translated as CASSQVRVSNQPQHF. Full variable domain (rest looked up from reference TRBV3-1 and TRBJ1-5): DTAVSQTPKYLVTQMGNDKSIKCEQNLGHDTMYWYKQDSKKFLKIMFSYNNKELIINETVPNRFSPKSPDKAHLNLHINSLELGDSAVYFCASSQVRVSNQPQHFGDGTRLSIL.

The rearrangement joins TRBV5-1 to TRBJ2-6; D is undetermined. V lost 0 bases and J lost 4, with 11 bases in between. There are 16 residues in the CDR3. Germline V gene lookup returns CDR1 SGHRS and CDR2 YFSETQ. CDR3 region: CASSLAAISGANVLTF. CDR3 sequence (DNA): TGCGCCAGCAGCTTGGCCGCGATCTCCGGGGCCAACGTCCTGACTTTC.

This CDR3 reads CASSLNSANSYEQYF. The DNA of the CDR3 is TGTGCCAGCAGTTTAAATTCGGCCAACTCCTACGAGCAGTACTTC. This rearrangement joins TRBV27 to TRBJ2-7; no firm D call. The CDR3 runs to 15 residues. V was trimmed by 2 bases and J by 0 bases, leaving 11 bases between them. Germline assignment: CDR1 MNHEY and CDR2 SMNVEV (reference sequence).

This clonotype was detected only a few times. The chain has TRBV6-6 and TRBJ2-5; D call uncertain. There are 15 residues in the CDR3. Germline CDR1 is MNHNY and CDR2 is SVGAGI (reference sequence). The ends were cut back, 0 bases at V and 4 bases at J, with 12 bases in the middle. CDR3 protein: CASSYSTVLRETQYF. As DNA, the CDR3 is TGTGCCAGCAGTTACTCGACTGTTCTTCGAGAGACCCAGTACTTC.